The source of this T cell receptor (beta chain) is a study of vaccination effects on CD4 cells after COVID-19. On the study more broadly: Samples collected post-vaccine were obtained a median of 72 days after the second dose.

The CDR3 totals 16 residues. From germline, CDR1 is SGHVS and CDR2 FQNEAQ. V gave up 1 base and J gave up 7 bases; unmatched junction bases: 9. CD4+ T cells were isolated after nine to ten days of culture. Every participant took two doses of the BNT162b2 or mRNA-1273 vaccine. As for this clone: Its matching antigen is unknown.

Assay: immunoSEQ multiplex PCR; the TCRdb copy retains only in-frame clones and omits some. The data hold around 66,000 clones, with roughly 81% observed a single time. This chain joins TRBV7-8 and TRBJ1-4; 7 bases agree with TRBD1. The clonotype comes from a human donor who received a COVID-19 vaccine. The sample consisted of CD4+ T cells from PBMCs cultured without peptide, taken after COVID-19 vaccination. The CDR3 sequence is CASSLVFGTVGEKLFF. DNA of the CDR3: TGTGCCAGCAGCTTAGTATTCGGGACAGTAGGTGAAAAACTGTTTTTT. Combining the CDR3 with reference TRBV7-8 and TRBJ1-4 gives the whole variable domain GAGVSQSPRYKVAKRGQDVALRCDPISGHVSLFWYQQALGQGPEFLTYFQNEAQLDKSGLPSDRFFAERPEGSVSTLKIQRTQQEDSAVYLCASSLVFGTVGEKLFFGSGTQLSVL.